Listed below are T cell receptor beta chains from one sample, sequenced in a study of T-cell reconstitution after alpha-beta-depleted transplantation in children. TCRdb ran MiXCR on the PCR reads and lists one entry per CDR3 protein. In the table there are more than 200,000 distinct CDR3 sequences, roughly 25% of which are singletons. The sequencing used PBMCs, collected before TCRalphabeta/CD19-depleted stem cell transplant. These receptors came from a girl aged 2-10 years with Fanconi anemia, due to receive a stem cell transplant. CDR3s include the opening cysteine and the closing phenylalanine or tryptophan. D genes are given only for firm matches. Size is omitted from some rows. Given values are once, few, many or a class for expanded clones.

j_call d_call clone_size v_call cdr3_aa cdr3_nt
TRBJ2-7 TRBD2 NA TRBV13 CASSTGTSGRNHEQYF TGTGCCAGCAGCACTGGGACTAGCGGGAGGAACCACGAGCAGTACTTC
TRBJ2-1 TRBD2 many TRBV29-1 CSVGGGDNEQFF TGCAGCGTTGGCGGGGGGGACAATGAGCAGTTCTTC
TRBJ2-7 TRBD2 many TRBV29-1 CSVVASGRASYEQYF TGCAGCGTTGTGGCTAGCGGGAGGGCCAGCTACGAGCAGTACTTC
TRBJ1-6 NA many TRBV5-1 CASSYNNSPLHF TGCGCCAGCAGCTACAATAATTCACCCCTCCACTTT
TRBJ1-2 NA few TRBV12-3/TRBV12-4 CASRKGGAGYTF TGTGCCAGCAGAAAAGGGGGGGCTGGCTACACCTTC
TRBJ1-2 TRBD1 NA TRBV28 CASRIRQGGSYGYTF TGTGCCAGCAGAATACGACAGGGAGGGAGCTATGGCTACACCTTC
TRBJ1-1 NA few TRBV18 CASSPLMNTEAFF TGTGCCAGCTCACCACTGATGAACACTGAAGCTTTCTTT
TRBJ2-2 NA many TRBV20-1 CSARGYSGTPNTGELFF TGCAGTGCTAGAGGCTATTCCGGGACACCCAACACCGGGGAGCTGTTTTTT
TRBJ2-1 NA many TRBV5-6 CASSLVGGRVNEQFF TGTGCCAGCAGCTTGGTAGGCGGGCGGGTCAATGAGCAGTTCTTC
TRBJ2-1 TRBD2 NA TRBV9 CASSVDVLSGGYNEQFF TGTGCCAGCAGCGTAGATGTCCTCAGCGGGGGTTACAATGAGCAGTTCTTC
TRBJ2-6 NA few TRBV20-1 CSAAIQPGANVLTF TGCAGTGCTGCTATACAGCCTGGGGCCAACGTCCTGACTTTC
TRBJ2-1 TRBD2 many TRBV29-1 CSVGSVSGGSVYNEQFF TGCAGCGTTGGGAGTGTGAGCGGGGGATCGGTCTACAATGAGCAGTTCTTC
TRBJ2-1 NA many TRBV29-1 CSGRQIGDEQFF TGCAGCGGTAGACAAATTGGGGATGAGCAGTTCTTC
TRBJ1-1 TRBD1 few TRBV29-1 CSVAQGGTEAFF TGCAGCGTTGCACAGGGGGGCACTGAAGCTTTCTTT
TRBJ1-1 NA many TRBV6-5 CASTLDRKTLNTEAFF TGTGCCAGCACCCTCGACAGGAAAACTCTGAACACTGAAGCTTTCTTT
TRBJ1-1 NA many TRBV29-1 CSVGRVLDTEAFF TGCAGCGTTGGCAGGGTCTTGGACACTGAAGCTTTCTTT
TRBJ1-1 NA few TRBV12-3/TRBV12-4 CASSLGGGPEAFF TGTGCCAGCAGTTTAGGGGGGGGCCCTGAAGCTTTCTTT
TRBJ2-5 NA many TRBV12-3/TRBV12-4 CASSSFDETQYF TGTGCCAGCAGTTCCTTCGACGAGACCCAGTACTTC
TRBJ2-1 NA few TRBV6-1 CASSLGPGPYNEQFF TGTGCCAGCAGTCTTGGGCCAGGTCCCTACAATGAGCAGTTCTTC
TRBJ1-4 TRBD1 NA TRBV7-9 CASSLDRGANEKLFF TGTGCCAGCAGCCTCGACAGGGGAGCTAATGAAAAACTGTTTTTT
TRBJ2-2 NA few TRBV23-1 CASSQPPGRGAAGELFF TGCGCCAGCAGTCAACCCCCCGGTCGGGGAGCTGCCGGGGAGCTGTTTTTT
TRBJ1-4 NA NA TRBV29-1 CSVGYEGEYEKLFF TGCAGCGTTGGATATGAGGGCGAGTATGAAAAACTGTTTTTT
TRBJ2-6 TRBD1 NA TRBV24-1 CATSDTGGRANVLTF TGTGCCACCAGTGATACAGGGGGTAGGGCCAACGTCCTGACTTTC
TRBJ2-2 NA many TRBV29-1 CSVLNTGELFF TGCAGCGTCCTCAACACCGGGGAGCTGTTTTTT
TRBJ2-1 NA NA TRBV5-1 CASSLAQVNEQFF TGCGCCAGCAGCTTGGCCCAGGTTAATGAGCAGTTCTTC
TRBJ2-1 NA NA TRBV18 CASQMEYSSYNEQFF TGTGCCAGTCAGATGGAATACAGCTCCTACAATGAGCAGTTCTTC